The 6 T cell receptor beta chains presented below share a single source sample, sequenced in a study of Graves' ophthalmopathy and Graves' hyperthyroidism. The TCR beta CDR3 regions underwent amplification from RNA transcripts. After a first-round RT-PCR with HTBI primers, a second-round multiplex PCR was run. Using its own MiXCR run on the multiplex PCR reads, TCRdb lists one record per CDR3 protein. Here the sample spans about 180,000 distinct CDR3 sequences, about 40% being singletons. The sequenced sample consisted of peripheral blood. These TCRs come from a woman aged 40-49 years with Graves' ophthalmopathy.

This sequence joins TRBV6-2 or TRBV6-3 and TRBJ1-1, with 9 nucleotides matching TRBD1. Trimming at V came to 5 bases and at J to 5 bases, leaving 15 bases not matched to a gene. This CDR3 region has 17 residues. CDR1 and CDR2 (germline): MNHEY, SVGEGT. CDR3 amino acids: CASSTRTGVGDRTEAFF. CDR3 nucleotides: TGTGCCAGCAGTACCCGGACAGGGGTTGGGGACAGAACTGAAGCTTTCTTT.

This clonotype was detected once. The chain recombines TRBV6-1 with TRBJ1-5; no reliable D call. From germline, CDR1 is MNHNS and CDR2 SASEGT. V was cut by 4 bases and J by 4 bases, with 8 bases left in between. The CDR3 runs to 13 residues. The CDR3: CASSVERNQPQHF. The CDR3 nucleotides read TGTGCCAGCAGTGTAGAGAGGAATCAGCCCCAGCATTTT.

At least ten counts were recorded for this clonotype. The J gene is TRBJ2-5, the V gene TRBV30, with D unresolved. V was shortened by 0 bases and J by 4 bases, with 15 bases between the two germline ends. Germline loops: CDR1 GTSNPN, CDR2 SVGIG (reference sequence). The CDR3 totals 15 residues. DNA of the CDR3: TGTGCCTGGAGTGTAATGACCGGGCCCTCAGAGACCCAGTACTTC. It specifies CAWSVMTGPSETQYF.

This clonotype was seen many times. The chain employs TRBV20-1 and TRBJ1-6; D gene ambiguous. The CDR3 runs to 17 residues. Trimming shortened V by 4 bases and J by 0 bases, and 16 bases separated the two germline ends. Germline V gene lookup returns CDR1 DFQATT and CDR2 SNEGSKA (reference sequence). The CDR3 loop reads CSAMREGVSSYNSPLHF. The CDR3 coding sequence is TGCAGTGCTATGAGAGAGGGAGTGAGCTCCTATAATTCACCCCTCCACTTT.

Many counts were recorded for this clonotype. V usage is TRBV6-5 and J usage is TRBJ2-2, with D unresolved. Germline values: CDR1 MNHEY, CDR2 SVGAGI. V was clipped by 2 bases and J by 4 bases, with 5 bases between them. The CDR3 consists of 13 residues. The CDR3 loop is CASSYPATGELFF. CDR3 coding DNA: TGTGCCAGCAGTTACCCCGCCACCGGGGAGCTGTTTTTT.

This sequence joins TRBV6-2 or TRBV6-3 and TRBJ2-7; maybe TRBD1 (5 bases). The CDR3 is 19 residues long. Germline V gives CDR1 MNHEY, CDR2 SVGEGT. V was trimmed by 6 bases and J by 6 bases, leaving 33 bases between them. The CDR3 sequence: CASSPVVIRNRGKEFEQYF. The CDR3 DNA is TGTGCCAGCAGCCCCGTCGTGATACGGAATAGGGGAAAAGAGTTCGAGCAGTACTTC.